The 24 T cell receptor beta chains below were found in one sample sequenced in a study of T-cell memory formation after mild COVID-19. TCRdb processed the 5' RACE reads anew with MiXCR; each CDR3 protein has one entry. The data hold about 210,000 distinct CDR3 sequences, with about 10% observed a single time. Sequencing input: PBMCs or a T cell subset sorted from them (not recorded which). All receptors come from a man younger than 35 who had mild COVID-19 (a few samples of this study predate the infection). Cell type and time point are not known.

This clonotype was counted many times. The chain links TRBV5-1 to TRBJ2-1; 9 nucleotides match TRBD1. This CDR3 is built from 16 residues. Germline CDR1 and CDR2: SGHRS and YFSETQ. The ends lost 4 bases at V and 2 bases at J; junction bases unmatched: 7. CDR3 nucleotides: TGCGCCAGCAGCACCCAAACAGGGGGCCCCTACAATGAGCAGTTCTTC. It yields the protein CASSTQTGGPYNEQFF.

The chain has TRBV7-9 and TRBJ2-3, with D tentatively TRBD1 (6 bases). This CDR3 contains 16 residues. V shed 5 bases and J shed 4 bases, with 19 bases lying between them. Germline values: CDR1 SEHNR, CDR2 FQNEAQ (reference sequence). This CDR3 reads CASSLGQFRRADTQYF. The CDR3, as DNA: TGTGCCAGCAGCCTAGGACAGTTCCGACGGGCAGATACGCAGTATTTT.

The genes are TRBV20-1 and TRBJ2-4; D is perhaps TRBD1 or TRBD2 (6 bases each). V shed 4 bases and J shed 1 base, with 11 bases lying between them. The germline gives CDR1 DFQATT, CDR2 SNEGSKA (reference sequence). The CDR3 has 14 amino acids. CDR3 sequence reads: CSATRGGAKNIQYF. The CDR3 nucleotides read TGCAGTGCTACCCGAGGGGGGGCCAAAAACATTCAGTACTTC.

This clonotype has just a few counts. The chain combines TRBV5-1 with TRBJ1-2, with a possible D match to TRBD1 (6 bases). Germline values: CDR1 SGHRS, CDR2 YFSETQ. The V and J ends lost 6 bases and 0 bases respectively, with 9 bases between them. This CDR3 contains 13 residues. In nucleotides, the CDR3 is TGCGCCAGCACCGGGACAACTAACTATGGCTACACCTTC. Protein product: CASTGTTNYGYTF.

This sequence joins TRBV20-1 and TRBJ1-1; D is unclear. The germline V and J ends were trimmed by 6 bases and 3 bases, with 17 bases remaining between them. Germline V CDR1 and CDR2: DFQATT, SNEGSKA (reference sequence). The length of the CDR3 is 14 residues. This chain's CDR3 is CSAARPLRDTEAFF. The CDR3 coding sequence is TGCAGTGCCGCCCGACCGTTGCGGGACACTGAAGCTTTCTTT.

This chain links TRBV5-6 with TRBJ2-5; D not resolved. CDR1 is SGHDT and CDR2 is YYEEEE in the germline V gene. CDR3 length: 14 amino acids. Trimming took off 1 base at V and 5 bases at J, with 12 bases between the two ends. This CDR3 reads CASSLNLVGETQYF. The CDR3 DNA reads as TGTGCCAGCAGCTTGAATTTAGTAGGTGAGACCCAGTACTTC.

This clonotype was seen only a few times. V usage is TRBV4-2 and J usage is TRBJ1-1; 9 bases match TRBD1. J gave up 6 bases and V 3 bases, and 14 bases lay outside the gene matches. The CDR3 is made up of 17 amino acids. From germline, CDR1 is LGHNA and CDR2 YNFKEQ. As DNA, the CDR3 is TGTGCCAGCAGCCAGGACGGACAGGGGAAGGGGCTAGCTGAAGCTTTCTTT. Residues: CASSQDGQGKGLAEAFF.

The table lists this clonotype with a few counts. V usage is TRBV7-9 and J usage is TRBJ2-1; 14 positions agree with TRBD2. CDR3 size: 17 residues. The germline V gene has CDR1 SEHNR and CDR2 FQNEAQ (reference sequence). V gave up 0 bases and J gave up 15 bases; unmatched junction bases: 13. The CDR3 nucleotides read TGTGCCAGCAGCTTAGCCCGGACGGGACTAGCGGGGGCCCCGCTGTTCTTC. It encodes CASSLARTGLAGAPLFF.

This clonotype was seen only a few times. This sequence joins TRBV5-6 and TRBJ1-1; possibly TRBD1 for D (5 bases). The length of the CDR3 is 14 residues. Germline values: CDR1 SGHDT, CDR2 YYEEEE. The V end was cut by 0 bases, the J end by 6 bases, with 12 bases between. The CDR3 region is CASSLGQGKAEAFF. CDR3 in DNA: TGTGCCAGCAGCTTGGGGCAGGGCAAGGCTGAAGCTTTCTTT.

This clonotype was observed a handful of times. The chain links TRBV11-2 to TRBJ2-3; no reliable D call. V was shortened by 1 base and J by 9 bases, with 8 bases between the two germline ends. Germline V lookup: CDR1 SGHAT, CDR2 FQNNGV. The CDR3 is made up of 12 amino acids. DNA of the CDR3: TGTGCCAGCAGCTTAGCTGTCTTGACGCAGTATTTT. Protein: CASSLAVLTQYF.

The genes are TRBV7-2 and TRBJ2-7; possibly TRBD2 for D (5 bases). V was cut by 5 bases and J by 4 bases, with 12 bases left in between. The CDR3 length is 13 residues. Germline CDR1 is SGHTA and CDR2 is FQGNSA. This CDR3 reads CASSPNRGYEQYV. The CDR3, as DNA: TGTGCCAGCAGCCCCAACCGGGGTTACGAGCAGTACGTC.

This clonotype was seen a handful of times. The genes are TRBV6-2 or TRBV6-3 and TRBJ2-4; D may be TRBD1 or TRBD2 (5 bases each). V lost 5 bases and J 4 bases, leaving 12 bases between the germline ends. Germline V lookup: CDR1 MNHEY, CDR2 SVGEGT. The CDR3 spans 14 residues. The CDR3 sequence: CASSTPGRKNIQYF. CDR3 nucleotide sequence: TGTGCCAGCAGTACTCCGGGACGTAAAAACATTCAGTACTTC.

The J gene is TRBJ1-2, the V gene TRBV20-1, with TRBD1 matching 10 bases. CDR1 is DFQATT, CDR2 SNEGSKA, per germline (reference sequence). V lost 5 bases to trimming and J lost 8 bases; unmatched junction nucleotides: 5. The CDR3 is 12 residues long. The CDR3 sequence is CSAGTGASGYTF. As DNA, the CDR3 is TGCAGTGCTGGGACAGGGGCCTCGGGCTACACCTTC.

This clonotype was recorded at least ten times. The CDR3 is CATTRDLNTEAFF. CDR3 sequence (DNA): TGTGCCACCACGCGTGACTTGAACACTGAAGCTTTCTTT. The rearrangement uses TRBV15 and TRBJ1-1; no clear D. The CDR3 sequence is 13 residues long. Trimming pared 7 bases from V and 0 bases from J, leaving 9 bases between. Germline lookup yields CDR1 LNHNV and CDR2 YYDKDF (reference sequence).

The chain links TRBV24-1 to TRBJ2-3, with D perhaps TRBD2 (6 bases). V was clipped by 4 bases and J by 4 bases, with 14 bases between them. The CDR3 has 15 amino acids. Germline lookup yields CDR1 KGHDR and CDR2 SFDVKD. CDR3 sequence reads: CATSERGASADTQYF. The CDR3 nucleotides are TGTGCCACCAGTGAGCGGGGCGCCTCAGCAGATACGCAGTATTTT.

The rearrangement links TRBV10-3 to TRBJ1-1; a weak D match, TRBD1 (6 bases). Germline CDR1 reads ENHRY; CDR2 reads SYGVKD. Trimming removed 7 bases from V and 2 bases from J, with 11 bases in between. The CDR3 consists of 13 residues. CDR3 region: CAITGQFNTEAFF. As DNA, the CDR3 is TGTGCCATCACTGGACAGTTTAACACTGAAGCTTTCTTT.

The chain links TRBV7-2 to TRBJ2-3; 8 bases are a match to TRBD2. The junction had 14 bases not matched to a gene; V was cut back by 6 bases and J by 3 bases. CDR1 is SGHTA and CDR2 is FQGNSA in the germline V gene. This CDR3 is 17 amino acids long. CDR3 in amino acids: CASSSALGAGGTDTQYF. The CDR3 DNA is TGTGCCAGCAGTTCGGCCTTGGGGGCGGGGGGTACAGATACGCAGTATTTT.

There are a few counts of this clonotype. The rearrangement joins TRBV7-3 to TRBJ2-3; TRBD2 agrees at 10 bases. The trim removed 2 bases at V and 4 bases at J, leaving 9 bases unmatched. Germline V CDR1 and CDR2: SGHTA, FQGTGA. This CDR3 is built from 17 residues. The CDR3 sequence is CASSLGSGGLVADTQYF. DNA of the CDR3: TGTGCCAGCAGCTTAGGTAGCGGGGGGTTGGTGGCAGATACGCAGTATTTT.

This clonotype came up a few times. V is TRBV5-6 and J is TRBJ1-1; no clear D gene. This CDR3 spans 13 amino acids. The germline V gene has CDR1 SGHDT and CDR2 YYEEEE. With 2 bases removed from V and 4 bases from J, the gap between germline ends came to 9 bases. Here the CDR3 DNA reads TGTGCCAGCAGCTTAAGATGGGGCACTGAAGCTTTCTTT. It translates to CASSLRWGTEAFF.

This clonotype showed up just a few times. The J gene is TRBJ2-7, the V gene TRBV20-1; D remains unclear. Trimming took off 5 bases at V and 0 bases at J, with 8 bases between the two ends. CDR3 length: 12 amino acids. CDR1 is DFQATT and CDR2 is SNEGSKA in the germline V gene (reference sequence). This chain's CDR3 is CSARQSSYEQYF. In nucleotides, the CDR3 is TGCAGTGCTCGACAAAGCTCCTACGAGCAGTACTTC.

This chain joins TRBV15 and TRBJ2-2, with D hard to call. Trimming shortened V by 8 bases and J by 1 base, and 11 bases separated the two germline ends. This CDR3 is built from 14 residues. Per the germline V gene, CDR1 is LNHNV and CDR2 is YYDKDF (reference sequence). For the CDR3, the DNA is TGTGCCACCCCTGACACGGGGAACACCGGGGAGCTGTTTTTT. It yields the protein CATPDTGNTGELFF.

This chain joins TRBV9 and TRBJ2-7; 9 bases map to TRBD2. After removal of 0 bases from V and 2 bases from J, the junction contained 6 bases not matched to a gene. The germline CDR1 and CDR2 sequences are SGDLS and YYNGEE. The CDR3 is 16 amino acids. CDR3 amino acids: CASSVASGMGTYEQYF. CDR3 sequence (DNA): TGTGCCAGCAGCGTAGCTAGCGGGATGGGGACCTACGAGCAGTACTTC.

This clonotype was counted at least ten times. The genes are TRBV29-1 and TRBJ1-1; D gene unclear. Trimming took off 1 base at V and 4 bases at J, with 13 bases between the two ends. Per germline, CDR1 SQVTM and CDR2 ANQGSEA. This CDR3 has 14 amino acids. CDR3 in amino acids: CSVEGALQGTEAFF. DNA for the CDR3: TGCAGCGTTGAAGGAGCGCTGCAAGGCACTGAAGCTTTCTTT.

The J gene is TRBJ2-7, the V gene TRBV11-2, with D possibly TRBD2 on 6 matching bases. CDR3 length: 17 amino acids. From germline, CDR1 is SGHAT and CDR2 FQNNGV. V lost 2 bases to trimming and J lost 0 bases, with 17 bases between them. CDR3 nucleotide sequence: TGTGCCAGCAGCTTACGTCCGGCAGCGGAGGGCTCCTACGAGCAGTACTTC. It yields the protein CASSLRPAAEGSYEQYF.